These 4 T cell receptor beta chains share one sample of origin, sequenced in a study of T cell repertoires in ileal Crohn's disease. Only in-frame clones appear in the TCRdb table, and some are missing; sequencing was by immunoSEQ multiplex PCR. The sample consists of 9,000 to 13,000 clones, around 72% of them appearing once. Time point meaning: neoterminal ileum biopsy at postoperative endoscopy, about 6 months after surgery. Specimen: ileal tissue. The receptors come from an adult with Crohn's disease.

The chain carries TRBV5-5 and TRBJ2-6, with 7 bases identical to TRBD1. V trimming: 8 bases; J trimming: 0 bases; junction bases outside the gene matches: 8. The germline gives CDR1 SGHKS, CDR2 YYEKEE (reference sequence). The CDR3 length is 16 residues. For the CDR3, the DNA is TGTGCCAGTCGACAGGGACCGATCTCTGGGGCCAACGTCCTGACTTTC. It yields the protein CASRQGPISGANVLTF.

This chain uses TRBV29-1 with TRBJ2-5; the D gene is possibly TRBD2 (6 bases). Germline CDR1 SQVTM, CDR2 ANQGSEA. The CDR3 is 14 residues long. Trimming took 2 bases from V and 5 from J, leaving 15 bases between them. This CDR3 is CSVESPGRWETQYF. CDR3 bases: TGCAGCGTTGAATCCCCAGGGAGGTGGGAGACCCAGTACTTC.

V usage is TRBV6-1 and J usage is TRBJ2-5; D remains ambiguous. The V gene's germline CDR1 is MNHNS and CDR2 SASEGT. There are 11 residues in the CDR3. Trimming shortened V by 5 bases and J by 5 bases, and 6 bases separated the two germline ends. The CDR3 bases are TGTGCCAGCAGTCTAGTCGAGACCCAGTACTTC. Its protein is CASSLVETQYF.

This clone was picked up one time. The chain couples TRBV6-4 to TRBJ2-2; the match to TRBD2 covers 9 bases. The germline V gene encodes CDR1 MRHNA and CDR2 SNTAGT. The V segment lost 3 bases and the J segment 3 bases; nucleotides outside the gene matches: 5. The CDR3 is 16 amino acids. CDR3 bases: TGTGCCAGCAGTGAATCGAGCGGGGGGCACACCGGGGAGCTGTTTTTT. Translated, it gives CASSESSGGHTGELFF.